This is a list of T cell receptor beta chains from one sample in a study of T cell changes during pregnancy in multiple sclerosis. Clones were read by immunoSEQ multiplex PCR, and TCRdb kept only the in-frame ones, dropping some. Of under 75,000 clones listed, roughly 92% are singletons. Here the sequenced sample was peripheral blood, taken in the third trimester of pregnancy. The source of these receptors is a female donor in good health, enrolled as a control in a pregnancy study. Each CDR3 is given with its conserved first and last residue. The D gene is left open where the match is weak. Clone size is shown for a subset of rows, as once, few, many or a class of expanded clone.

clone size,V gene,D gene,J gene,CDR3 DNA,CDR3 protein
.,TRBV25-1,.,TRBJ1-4,TGTGCCAGCAGTGAATCACCAGGGCAGGATGAAAAACTGTTTTTT,CASSESPGQDEKLFF
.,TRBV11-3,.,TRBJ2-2,TGTGCCAGCAGCTTCAGACAGGCGAACACCGGGGAGCTGTTTTTT,CASSFRQANTGELFF
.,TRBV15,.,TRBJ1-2,TGTGCCACCAGCAGAGGAGGAGTCGGAGGCTACACCTTC,CATSRGGVGGYTF
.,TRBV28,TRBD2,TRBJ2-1,TGTGCCAGCAGTGCTCTCGTCCTCGGGGGGGGACAGCAGTTCTTC,CASSALVLGGGQQFF
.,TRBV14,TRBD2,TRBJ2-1,TGTGCCAGCAGCCTCCTTACTAGCGATAATGAGCAGTTCTTC,CASSLLTSDNEQFF
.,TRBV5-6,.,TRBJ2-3,TGTGCCAGCAGTCCAGAGGCAGGGTTTAAGGCAGATACGCAGTATTTT,CASSPEAGFKADTQYF
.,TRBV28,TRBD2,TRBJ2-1,TGTGCCAATTCTCCCGGGACTAGCGGGAACAATGAGCAGTTCTTC,CANSPGTSGNNEQFF
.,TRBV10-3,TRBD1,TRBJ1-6,TGTGCCACCCGGGACAGGTCCTCTAGCTCCTATAATTCACCCCTCCACTTT,CATRDRSSSSYNSPLHF
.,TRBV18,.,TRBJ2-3,TGTGCCAGCTCACCGGTACCGGGACACGACACAGATACGCAGTATTTT,CASSPVPGHDTDTQYF
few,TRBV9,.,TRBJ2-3,TGTGCCAGCAGCGTAGTAGATGGAGCGGATACGCAGTATTTT,CASSVVDGADTQYF
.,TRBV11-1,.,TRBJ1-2,TGTGCCAGCAGCGGTTCTGACAGCGTCTATGGCTACACCTTC,CASSGSDSVYGYTF
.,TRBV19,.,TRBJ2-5,TGTGCCAGTAGTATAGTTGACAGACAAGAGACCCAGTACTTC,CASSIVDRQETQYF
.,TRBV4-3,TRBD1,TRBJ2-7,TGCGCCGGCAGCCAAGCAGGGGGAAGCTCCTACGAGCAGTACTTC,CAGSQAGGSSYEQYF
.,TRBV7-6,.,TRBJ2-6,TGTGCCAGCAGCTTAGGTCAGGGGAACTCTGGGGCCAACGTCCTGACTTTC,CASSLGQGNSGANVLTF
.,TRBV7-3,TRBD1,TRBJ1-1,TGTGCCAGCAGCTTCAGGGGGGTCACTGAAGCTTTCTTT,CASSFRGVTEAFF
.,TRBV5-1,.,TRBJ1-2,TGCGCCAGCAGCCCTAGAACGGGAGATGGCTACACCTTC,CASSPRTGDGYTF
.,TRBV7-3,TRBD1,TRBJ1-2,TGTGCCAGCAGCTTAAATCCACCCTGGGGGACAGATACGATAGTTTCCAATGGCTACACCTTC,CASSLNPPWGTDTIVSNGYTF
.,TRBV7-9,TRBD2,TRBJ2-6,TGTGCCAGTGCGGGTCCTAGCGGGCTCTCTGGGGCCAACGTCCTGACTTTC,CASAGPSGLSGANVLTF
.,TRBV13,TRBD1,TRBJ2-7,TGTGCCAGCAGCTCAGCCAAGACAGGGGACTTCTACGAGCAGTACTTC,CASSSAKTGDFYEQYF
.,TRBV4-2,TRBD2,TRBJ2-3,TGTGCCAGCAGCCCAGGGACTAGCGGGGGGGTGCTTGTAGATACGCAGTATTTT,CASSPGTSGGVLVDTQYF
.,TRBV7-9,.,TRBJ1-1,TGTGCCAGCAGCTCCGTTTACAGGGCTTCGGTCATGAACACTGAAGCTTTCTTT,CASSSVYRASVMNTEAFF
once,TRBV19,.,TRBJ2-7,TGTGCCACTTCCTGGAATGAGGGCCCAAGCGAGCAGTACTTC,CATSWNEGPSEQYF
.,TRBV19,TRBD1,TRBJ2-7,TGTGCCAGCCGGGACAGACTCTCCTACGAGCAGTACTTC,CASRDRLSYEQYF
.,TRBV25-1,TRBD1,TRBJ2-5,TGTGCCAGCACTGGACAGGTTGGAAGGTACCAAGAGACCCAGTACTTC,CASTGQVGRYQETQYF
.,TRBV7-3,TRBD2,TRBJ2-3,TGTGCCAGCAGCCCCATGGGAGCGGGGGCTAGCACAGATACGCAGTATTTT,CASSPMGAGASTDTQYF
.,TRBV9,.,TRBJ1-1,TGTGCCAGCAGCGTAGGGCTGGACACTGAAGCTTTCTTT,CASSVGLDTEAFF
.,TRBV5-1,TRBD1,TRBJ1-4,TGCGCCAGCAGATCCACCGCCGGGACAGGGAATGAAAAACTGTTTTTT,CASRSTAGTGNEKLFF
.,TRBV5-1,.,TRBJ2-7,TGCGCCAGCAGCTCCAGGACAGTTGACAAGCAGTACTTC,CASSSRTVDKQYF
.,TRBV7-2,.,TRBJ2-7,TGTGCCAGCAGCCCAGGGCCCAGTTCAGGCCCCGAGCAGTACTTC,CASSPGPSSGPEQYF
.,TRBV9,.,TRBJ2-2,TGTGCCAGCAGCGCCCAGGGTTTCAACACCGGGGAGCTGTTTTTT,CASSAQGFNTGELFF
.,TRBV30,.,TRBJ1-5,TGTGCCTGGAGCCCCGGCCGGGATCAGCCCCAGCATTTT,CAWSPGRDQPQHF
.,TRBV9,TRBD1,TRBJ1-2,TGTGCCAGCAGCGTCGGGGACAGTAACTATGGCTACACCTTC,CASSVGDSNYGYTF
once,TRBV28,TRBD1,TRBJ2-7,TGTGCCAGCACCATACTGGGGACAGGGGGCGCTTACGAGCAGTACTTC,CASTILGTGGAYEQYF
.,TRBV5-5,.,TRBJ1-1,TGTGCCAGCAGCTTGACTAGCGACACTGAAGCTTTCTTT,CASSLTSDTEAFF
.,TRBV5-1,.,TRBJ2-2,TGCGCCAGCAGCTCCGGACAGACCGGGGAGCTGTTTTTT,CASSSGQTGELFF
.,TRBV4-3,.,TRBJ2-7,TGCGCCAGCAGCCAAGATCTTCACGGGACTCCCGCCTACGAGCAGTACTTC,CASSQDLHGTPAYEQYF
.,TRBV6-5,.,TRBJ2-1,TGTGCCAGCAGTTACCGGCAGGGTCATAACAATGAGCAGTTCTTC,CASSYRQGHNNEQFF